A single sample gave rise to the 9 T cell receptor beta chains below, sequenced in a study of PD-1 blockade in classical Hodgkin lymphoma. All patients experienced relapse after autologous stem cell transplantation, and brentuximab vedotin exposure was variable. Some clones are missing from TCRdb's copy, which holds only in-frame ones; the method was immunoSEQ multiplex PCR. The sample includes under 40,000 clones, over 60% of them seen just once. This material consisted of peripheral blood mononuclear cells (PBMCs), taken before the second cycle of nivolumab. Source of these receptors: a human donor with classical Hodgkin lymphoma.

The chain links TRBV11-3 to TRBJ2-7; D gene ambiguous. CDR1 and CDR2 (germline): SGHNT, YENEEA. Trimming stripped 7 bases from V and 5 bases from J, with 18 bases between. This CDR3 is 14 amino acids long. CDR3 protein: CASITRVKQDEQYF. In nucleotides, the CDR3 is TGTGCCAGCATCACCCGCGTGAAGCAGGACGAGCAGTACTTC.

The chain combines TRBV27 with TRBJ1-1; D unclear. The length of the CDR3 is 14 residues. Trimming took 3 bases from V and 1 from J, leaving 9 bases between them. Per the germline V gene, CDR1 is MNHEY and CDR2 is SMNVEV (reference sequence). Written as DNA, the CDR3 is TGTGCCAGCAGTTTCTACGGGGAGAACACTGAAGCTTTCTTT. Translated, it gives CASSFYGENTEAFF.

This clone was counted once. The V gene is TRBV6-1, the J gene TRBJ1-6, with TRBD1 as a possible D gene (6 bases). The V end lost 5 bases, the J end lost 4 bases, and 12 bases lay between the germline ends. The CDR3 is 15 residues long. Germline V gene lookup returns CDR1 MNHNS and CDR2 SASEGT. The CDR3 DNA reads TGTGCCAGCAGTACCGGACAGATTTATAATTCACCCCTCCACTTT. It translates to CASSTGQIYNSPLHF.

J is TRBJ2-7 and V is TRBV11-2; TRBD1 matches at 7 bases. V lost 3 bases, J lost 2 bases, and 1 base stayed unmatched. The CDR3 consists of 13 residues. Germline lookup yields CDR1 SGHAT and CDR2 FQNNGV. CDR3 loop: CASSLGTAYEQYF. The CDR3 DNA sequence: TGTGCCAGCAGCTTGGGGACAGCCTACGAGCAGTACTTC.

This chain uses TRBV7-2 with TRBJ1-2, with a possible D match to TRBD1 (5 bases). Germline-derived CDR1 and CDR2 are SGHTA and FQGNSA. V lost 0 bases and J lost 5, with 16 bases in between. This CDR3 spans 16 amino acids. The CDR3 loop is CASSLAPGEALYGYTF. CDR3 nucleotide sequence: TGTGCCAGCAGCTTAGCGCCGGGGGAAGCCTTATATGGCTACACCTTC.

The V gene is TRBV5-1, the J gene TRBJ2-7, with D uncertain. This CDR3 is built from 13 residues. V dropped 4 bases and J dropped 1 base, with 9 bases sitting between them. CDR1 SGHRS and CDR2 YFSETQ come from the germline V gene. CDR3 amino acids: CASSALGSYEQYF. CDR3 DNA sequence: TGCGCCAGCAGCGCTCTGGGTTCCTACGAGCAGTACTTC.

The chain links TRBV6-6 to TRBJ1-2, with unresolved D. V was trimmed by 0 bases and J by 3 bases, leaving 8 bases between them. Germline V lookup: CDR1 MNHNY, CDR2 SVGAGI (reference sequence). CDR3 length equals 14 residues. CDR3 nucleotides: TGTGCCAGCAGTTACTCACAGACCTACTATGGCTACACCTTC. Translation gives CASSYSQTYYGYTF.

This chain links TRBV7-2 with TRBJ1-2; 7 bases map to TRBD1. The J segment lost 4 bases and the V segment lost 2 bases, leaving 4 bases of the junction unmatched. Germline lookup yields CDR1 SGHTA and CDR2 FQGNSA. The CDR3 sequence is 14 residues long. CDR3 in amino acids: CASSLTGAGYGYTF. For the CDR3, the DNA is TGTGCCAGCAGCTTAACAGGGGCGGGCTATGGCTACACCTTC.

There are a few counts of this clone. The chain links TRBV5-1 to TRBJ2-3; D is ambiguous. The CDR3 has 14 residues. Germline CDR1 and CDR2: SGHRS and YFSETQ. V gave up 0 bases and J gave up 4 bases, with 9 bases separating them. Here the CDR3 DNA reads TGCGCCAGCAGCTTGGTTTCGGGTTCAGATACGCAGTATTTT. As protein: CASSLVSGSDTQYF.